This is a list of T cell receptor beta chains from one sample in a study of blood T cells in healthy people across ages. One entry per CDR3 protein, called by TCRdb with MiXCR from the 5' RACE reads. The repertoire has around 970,000 distinct CDR3 sequences, roughly 51% of them found once; the top ten carry about 20%. Sequencing was performed on blood. These receptors all stem from a woman in her sixties in good health. Each CDR3 is given with its conserved first and last residue. Fields, in order: CDR3 DNA, CDR3 protein, D gene, V gene, J gene, clone size. The D gene is left open where the match is weak. Part of the rows lack a size; the others show once, few, many or a class for expanded clones.

cdr3_nt: TGTGCCAGCAGCTCCGATGAGGGAGAGACCCAGTACTTC
cdr3_aa: CASSSDEGETQYF
d_call: NA
v_call: TRBV7-2
j_call: TRBJ2-5
clone_size: NA

cdr3_nt: TGTGCCAGCAGTTTACCCTCAGCGACCCAGTACTTC
cdr3_aa: CASSLPSATQYF
d_call: NA
v_call: TRBV27
j_call: TRBJ2-5
clone_size: NA

cdr3_nt: TGCAGTGCTAGTAGGTCCGACCGCTCCTACAATGAGCAGTTCTTC
cdr3_aa: CSASRSDRSYNEQFF
d_call: NA
v_call: TRBV20-1
j_call: TRBJ2-1
clone_size: NA

cdr3_nt: TGCAGTGCTCTGGACGGCTATGGCTACACCTTC
cdr3_aa: CSALDGYGYTF
d_call: NA
v_call: TRBV20-1
j_call: TRBJ1-2
clone_size: once

cdr3_nt: TGTGCCAGCAGTTTGCCAGGCGGGAGCATCCACGAGCAGTACTTC
cdr3_aa: CASSLPGGSIHEQYF
d_call: TRBD2
v_call: TRBV27
j_call: TRBJ2-7
clone_size: few

cdr3_nt: TGTGCCAGCAGGGGAGGGACAGCCTACGAGCAGTACTTC
cdr3_aa: CASRGGTAYEQYF
d_call: NA
v_call: TRBV2
j_call: TRBJ2-7
clone_size: few

cdr3_nt: TGTGCCAGCAGTGATGATGGACAGAGTGAAGCTTTCTTT
cdr3_aa: CASSDDGQSEAFF
d_call: NA
v_call: TRBV6-1
j_call: TRBJ1-1
clone_size: NA

cdr3_nt: TGCAGTGCTAGAGATCCGGGAGTGTCCTACAATGAGCAGTTCTTC
cdr3_aa: CSARDPGVSYNEQFF
d_call: NA
v_call: TRBV20-1
j_call: TRBJ2-1
clone_size: NA

cdr3_nt: TGTGCCAGCAGCACGGGACTCCAGATCAATGAGCAGTACTTC
cdr3_aa: CASSTGLQINEQYF
d_call: NA
v_call: TRBV7-6
j_call: TRBJ2-7
clone_size: NA

cdr3_nt: TGCGCCAGCAGCCCTAACAGGATTCCCTACGAGCAGTACTTC
cdr3_aa: CASSPNRIPYEQYF
d_call: NA
v_call: TRBV4-3
j_call: TRBJ2-7
clone_size: few

cdr3_nt: TGTGCCAGCAGTTTAGCGCTTATCCCAGAGACCCAGTACTTC
cdr3_aa: CASSLALIPETQYF
d_call: NA
v_call: TRBV12-3/TRBV12-4
j_call: TRBJ2-5
clone_size: NA

cdr3_nt: TGTGCCAGCAGCCCTTGGGGGCTTGCTATCTACGAGCAGTACTTC
cdr3_aa: CASSPWGLAIYEQYF
d_call: NA
v_call: TRBV14
j_call: TRBJ2-7
clone_size: NA

cdr3_nt: TGTGCCATCAGGGCGGATTTTTCAGAGACCCAGTACTTC
cdr3_aa: CAIRADFSETQYF
d_call: NA
v_call: TRBV10-3
j_call: TRBJ2-5
clone_size: NA

cdr3_nt: TGCGCCAGCAGCGCGGCGGGGCCGACAGGGACCGATACGCAGTATTTT
cdr3_aa: CASSAAGPTGTDTQYF
d_call: NA
v_call: TRBV5-1
j_call: TRBJ2-3
clone_size: few

cdr3_nt: TGTGCCAGCAGCCAAGGGGAGAGTAGTTCACCCCTCCACTTT
cdr3_aa: CASSQGESSSPLHF
d_call: NA
v_call: TRBV4-2
j_call: TRBJ1-6
clone_size: NA